This T cell receptor (beta chain) was documented in a study of cytomegalovirus exposure and HLA in healthy donors (TCRdb year 2017). Concerning the study at large: An earlier analysis of approximately 640 of the donors reported 276 Gb of sequence data and some 120 million unique TCR beta sequences from around 200 million T cells. An early release that covered some 630 HLA-typed donors contained approximately 320 gigabases of sequencing data and 65 million to 100 million unique TCR sequences. Of the 350 to 450 genotyped donors, 81% were placed in the genetic ancestry cluster associated with self-reported Caucasian donors. The study aimed to test whether cataloging public T cell receptors could reveal signatures of past pathogen exposure. The study used immunosequencing to profile the T cell repertoires of several hundred subjects and linked those repertoires to cytomegalovirus serostatus. In addition to the first cohort of roughly 700 subjects, a separate validation cohort of 100 to 150 different subjects was used. To predict cytomegalovirus infection status, the study brought together high-throughput TCR immunosequencing, statistical association of individual TCRs with disease status, and machine learning. A later analysis re-analyzed previously published TCR beta repertoires from hundreds of donors and added high-resolution HLA genotyping to study TCR occurrence patterns. Rather than using new phenotypic data, the later analysis identified candidate immune exposures from TCR beta sequences and from how often those sequences occurred across donors. An earlier analysis of 450 to 750 of the donors used high-throughput TCR beta sequencing to judge whether each TCR beta V gene segment behaved as functional or pseudogenic. Donor age, sex, ethnicity and CMV serostatus were collected together with the repertoire data. A later genetic analysis used genome-wide SNP genotypes for 398 of the 666 donors, treating that subset as a discovery cohort. All discovery cohort repertoires had been generated on a single sequencing platform. HLA typing covered class I and class II loci at four-digit resolution. Typing coverage varied by locus: 629-630 donors for A, B, C, DRB1 and DQB1; approximately 500 for DQA1; more than 600 for DPA1; around 490 for DPB1. A few DR-DQ haplotypes were treated as single units for association and clustering because of strong linkage in the cohort. Among around 400 genotyped donors of the cohort, an average of roughly 230,000 unique TCR beta nucleotide sequences was sequenced per donor, of which approximately 19% were non-productive. Results and caveats for the whole study, not just this receptor: The earlier analysis of about 600 of the donors excluded fewer than 20 rarely observed V segments, including chromosome 9 orphons, because counts were too low. In a later genetic analysis, fewer N-insertions in productive TCRs were reported among donors in an Asian-associated ancestry cluster than the 666-donor mean. In a later analysis, around 17,000 TCR beta sequences were associated with specific HLA alleles at a false discovery rate of 0.05. The presence/absence analyses assumed that sequencing depth was roughly uniform across donors, and that assumption may not be true. In a later analysis, the rate of TCR association differed among HLA loci, with DRB1 alleles having the most associated TCRs and HLA-C alleles having the fewest. A later analysis found that most CMV-associated TCR beta chains appeared HLA-restricted, with HLA associations seemingly driven largely by CMV exposure. Because some donors lacked HLA typing at each locus, the association tests relied only on the typed subset. The 87-base-pair reads could not distinguish some IMGT-functional V segments, including TRBV6-2 and TRBV6-3, so those segments were excluded. Compared with equally common non-associated chains, HLA-associated TCR beta chains in a later analysis were more clonally expanded and had lower generation probabilities. A few of the identified cytomegalovirus-associated TCR beta chains were confirmed in vitro to be specific for cytomegalovirus antigens. This cohort had only TCR beta chains sequenced, and the lack of alpha or paired-chain data limited which features could be detected. In both the original and validation cohorts, the classifier was reported to diagnose cytomegalovirus status with high specificity and sensitivity. A further reported finding was that TCR beta sequences accurately predicted the HLA-A and HLA-B alleles for most subjects in the first cohort. When HLA alleles, especially DR and DQ, strongly co-occurred, attributing TCR associations to individual alleles was difficult. The study gave a list of 150 to 200 TCR beta chains associated with cytomegalovirus. For the cohort, immune exposure information was limited to CMV serostatus. Correlated functional status among segregating V segments might reflect linkage disequilibrium, but an unknown experimental factor could not be ruled out. In a later analysis, several top co-occurrence clusters were reported to appear linked to parvovirus B19, influenza, CMV and Epstein-Barr virus. In a later genetic analysis, a missense DCLRE1C variant was associated with V-gene and J-gene trimming of TCR beta chains, and the association was replicated in an independent cohort. Across donors, most TCR sequences were observed very rarely, whereas some public TCRs were present in many individuals. According to the authors, the approach could potentially be generalized to other disease states and immunological phenotypes. The sequencing pipeline was judged likely to have produced a cluster of highly shared sequence variants as a technical artifact. In an earlier analysis of 450 to 750 of the donors, most TCR beta V segments appeared in productive rearrangements about 87% or about 30% of the time, broadly matching IMGT annotations.

The CDR3 starts with the cysteine, ends with the phenylalanine, and has 17 residues. The sequence is cut down to CDR3 DNA, 51 bases in frame from base 1. According to the germline V gene, CDR1 reads LGHNA and CDR2 reads YNFKEQ. V is trimmed back by 3 bases and J by 4 bases, and the junction contains 10 bases that no gene match accounts for. Notes on this clone: Its antigen remains unidentified.

The cohort comprised more than 550 healthy bone marrow donors. Cohort members were all nominally healthy when sampled, although unrecorded immune exposures were likely present. The donor was CMV seronegative and belonged to the group of 352 seronegative cohort members. A peripheral blood sample was collected from each donor, and TCR beta sequencing was performed on peripheral blood mononuclear cells. Genomic DNA extraction from the blood cell samples was performed with the Qiagen DNeasy Blood Extraction Kit. Libraries were prepared through the immunoSEQ multiplex PCR assay. The multiplex PCR relied on a mix of 60 forward primers for TCR Vbeta segments and 13 reverse primers for TCR Jbeta segments. Amplification of the CDR3 region of rearranged TCR beta genes was performed with a multiplex PCR assay on genomic DNA. The Illumina HiSeq System was used to sequence the amplified TCR beta libraries as 87-base-pair reads. For the original study's pipeline: Across the 670 or so repertoires, a later analysis counted tens of millions of unique TCR beta chains, around 11 million of which were shared by at least two donors. Raw reads were error-corrected and collapsed into unique sequences by a nearest-neighbor algorithm in which closely related sequences were merged to remove PCR and sequencing errors. Alignment of CDR3 sequences to IMGT reference sequences was used to assign V, D and J gene segments. Each retained sequence needed at least a six-nucleotide match to both a V gene segment and a J gene segment. Rearrangements were classified as productive when the CDR3 lacked stop codons and remained in frame with V and J, and all other rearrangements were classified as non-productive. CDR3 was defined according to IMGT convention as the region running from the second conserved V-encoded cysteine to the conserved J-encoded phenylalanine. The earlier analysis of 550 to 650 of the donors excluded any sequence lacking an unambiguous match to a single V gene segment. An earlier analysis of several hundred of the donors classified V segments as functional when productive rearrangements were above 56.7% and as segregating when the standard deviation between donors was above 5%. A statistical classification framework was developed to diagnose cytomegalovirus status using the catalog of TCR beta chain sequences. V and J gene assignment, in a later analysis, came from comparing TCR nucleotide sequences with IMGT/GENE-DB human TR gene sequences. A later analysis assigned CDR3 sequences and most-parsimonious VDJ recombination scenarios with the TCRdist pipeline. In a later analysis, each TCR beta chain was defined by its CDR3 amino acid sequence together with its V-gene family, and reads without a unique V-gene family were excluded. To address suspected cross-contamination and a sequencing artifact, a later analysis removed roughly 640 highly shared, low-generation-probability nucleotide sequences. For each public chain, a later analysis derived a clonal expansion index from normalized ranks of inferred template counts within each repertoire. Generation probabilities in a later analysis came from a VDJ recombination model fitted to out-of-frame rearrangements, and those results were checked against IGoR. Hypergeometric tests were used in a later analysis to score TCR-TCR, TCR-HLA and TCR-CMV co-occurrence, with a repertoire-size bias correction applied to the TCR pairs. False discovery rates were estimated in a later analysis by permuting HLA or CMV assignments 20 times. In a later analysis, co-occurring TCRs were grouped using DBSCAN, with TCRdist sequence similarity added in when clustering inside HLA-allele-positive subsets. For co-occurrence clustering, repertoires with fewer than 30,000 or more than 120,000 public chains were excluded, along with four to six repertoires with anomalous nucleotide sharing. This is the immuneACCESS table as TCRdb keeps it, with only in-frame sequences that have V and J called. A part of the clones is gone; compared with another copy, unresolved V genes explain less than half, and the rest is unexplained. The D gene and trimming were derived from the DNA, and the V and J assignments and clone size from that table. This specimen's table enumerates about 110,000 clones. The ten largest make up under 0.7% of the sample.

Sequenced: PBMCs. The receptor chain draws on TRBV4-2 and TRBJ1-1; TRBD1 lines up with 11 middle nucleotides. The origin of this receptor is a man aged 50 or older in good health and CMV-seronegative. The CDR3 reads as follows: CASSHHPGQGVGTEAFF. The DNA is as follows: TGTGCCAGCAGCCATCATCCGGGACAGGGGGTGGGCACTGAAGCTTTCTTT.